Given below is one T cell receptor (beta chain) in context. Its target is not known. The data were taken from a study of vaccination and CD4 T cells after COVID-19. Whole-study results and caveats: From around 20 to 38, the median of SARS-CoV-2-reactive clonotypes rose without reaching significance.

Treatment specified: approximately nine-day PBMC culture with coronavirus spike peptide pools or control peptides (ViraFEST assay). Days 3 and 7 saw half the medium swapped for fresh IL-2 medium. Researchers used the Oncomine TCR Beta short-read assay to sequence DNA from cultured CD4+ T cells. TCRdb reprocessed the PCR reads with MiXCR, giving one entry per CDR3 protein. The data show approximately 18,000 distinct CDR3 sequences, about three fifths seen once. Sequenced: CD4+ T cells from blood, cultured in vitro. This receptor was obtained from a human donor who had recovered from COVID-19.

CDR3 sequence: CASSPTGYTEAFF. In DNA form, the CDR3 reads TGTGCCAGCAGTCCCACAGGGTACACTGAAGCTTTCTTT. The chain recombines TRBV12-3 or TRBV12-4 with TRBJ1-1; D possibly corresponds to TRBD1 (6 bases). The CDR3 contains 13 residues. The germline V and J ends were trimmed by 5 bases and 3 bases, with 10 bases remaining between them.